This TCR beta chain was recovered during a study of blood T cells in healthy people across ages. General study findings and limits: No one knew whether donors had CMV, which possibly confounded expanded clonotype changes. Researchers judged that diversity estimates from one million T cells fell short of true values.

Each sample gave at least 6.5 million isolated PBMCs. Germline V gene data show CDR1 as SGHRS and CDR2 as YFSETQ. This CDR3 spans 17 amino acids. V lost 4 bases and J lost 7; bases outside the gene matches: 14. Primed by a sample-barcoded 5' primer and a J-beta primer mix, a second PCR proceeded for about 6 to 11 cycles. The template-switch adaptor, which had 12 random nucleotides, put a tag on each cDNA molecule. TCRdb independently ran MiXCR on the 5' RACE reads; one entry per CDR3 protein. The table has hundreds of thousands of distinct CDR3 sequences, around two fifths seen once. This clonotype was counted only a few times. The antigen is unknown.

The TCR comes from a man of 80 years or more in good health. The sequenced sample was blood. V usage is TRBV5-1 and J usage is TRBJ1-4, with 9 bases that match TRBD1. The CDR3 coding sequence is TGCGCCAGCAGCCCACTCTCGGACCGGGACAGGGCTGAAAAACTGTTTTTT. Protein: CASSPLSDRDRAEKLFF.